This TCR beta chain was sequenced for a study of blood T cells in healthy people across ages. Peripheral blood was drawn, roughly 10 milliliters per donor. Total RNA was isolated from each sample in quantities of at least 5 micrograms. Per the germline V gene, CDR1 is MNHEY and CDR2 is SMNVEV (reference sequence). The V and J ends lost 7 bases and 2 bases respectively, with 8 bases between them. The CDR3 loop spans 12 amino acids. There are many counts of this clonotype. PCR was performed a second time for about 7 to 12 cycles using a sample-barcoded 5' primer and a J-beta primer mix. Sequencing of every sample gave 3 million or more CDR3-containing paired-end reads. TCRdb used MiXCR to reprocess the 5' RACE reads, holding one entry per CDR3 protein. The data show about 1.1 million distinct CDR3 sequences, under 40% seen once.

The receptor comes from a man aged 18 to 29 in good health. This chain links TRBV27 with TRBJ2-5, with a weak D call TRBD1 (6 bases). The sample was blood. CDR3 sequence (DNA): TGTGCCAGCAAACAGGGACAAGAGACCCAGTACTTC. Its translation: CASKQGQETQYF.